These 20 T cell receptor beta chains came from one sample sequenced in a study of T cell responses to AZD1222 COVID-19 vaccine (dated by TCRdb to about 2021). This specimen's time point label, interpreted: baseline before first vaccination. Library preparation used the immunoSEQ multiplex PCR assay. TCRdb provides this immuneACCESS table in a form limited to in-frame rearrangements. Some clones are lacking; in checked studies, under half of them reflect an unresolved V gene, and why the rest are absent is not known. The sample contains 100,000 to 140,000 clones, about 85% of them found a single time. Roughly 4.3% of the sample is held by the ten biggest clonotypes. The sequencing used peripheral blood, collected on day 0 of AZD1222 vaccination. These receptors were taken from an adult in good health.

J is TRBJ2-7 and V is TRBV7-2; D is unresolved. CDR3 length equals 12 residues. Trimming removed 3 bases at V and 0 bases at J, with 3 bases between. Per the germline V gene, CDR1 is SGHTA and CDR2 is FQGNSA. This chain's CDR3 is CASSLSSYEQYF. The DNA for the CDR3 is TGTGCCAGCAGCTTGTCCTCCTACGAGCAGTACTTC.

CDR3 residues: CASRASGRGETQYF. The CDR3 DNA is TGTGCCAGCAGGGCTAGCGGGAGGGGTGAGACCCAGTACTTC. The chain joins TRBV2 to TRBJ2-5; 12 nucleotides agree with TRBD2. This CDR3 has 14 amino acids. Losses at the gene ends were 6 bases for V and 5 bases for J; bases not matched to a gene: 4. CDR1 SNHLY and CDR2 FYNNEI come from the germline V gene.

The chain employs TRBV4-1 and TRBJ2-7; perhaps D is TRBD1 or TRBD2 (5 bases each). The V end was cut by 3 bases, the J end by 7 bases, with 10 bases between. The CDR3 loop spans 12 amino acids. CDR1 and CDR2 (germline): MGHRA, YSYEKL. CDR3: CASSQIGGEQYF. Written as DNA, the CDR3 is TGCGCCAGCAGCCAGATTGGGGGTGAGCAGTACTTC.

The genes are TRBV6-6 and TRBJ2-2, with a tentative D call TRBD1 (5 bases). Trimming pared 11 bases from V and 4 bases from J, leaving 17 bases between. Germline values: CDR1 MNHNY, CDR2 SVGAGI (reference sequence). This CDR3 has 14 residues. The CDR3 DNA follows: TGTGCCTCCCACTCATCGCAGGGCACCGGGGAGCTGTTTTTT. Translating it yields CASHSSQGTGELFF.

As to this clone: The sample contains more than one DNA sequence encoding this CDR3. The chain couples TRBV4-3 to TRBJ1-5; maybe TRBD1 (5 bases). CDR1 and CDR2 (germline): LGHNA, YSLEER. Trimming stripped 0 bases from V and 6 bases from J, with 6 bases between. There are 13 residues in the CDR3. CDR3 in amino acids: CASSQDRGQPQHF. The CDR3 DNA reads as TGCGCCAGCAGCCAAGATAGGGGTCAGCCCCAGCATTTT.

The chain joins TRBV24-1 to TRBJ2-7, with D hard to call. The CDR3 is made up of 18 amino acids. The V gene's germline CDR1 is KGHDR and CDR2 SFDVKD. Trimming took off 0 bases at V and 0 bases at J, with 17 bases between the two ends. The CDR3 DNA reads as TGTGCCACCAGTGATTTGCCGACCCCAGAACGGAGCTCCTACGAGCAGTACTTC. Translating it yields CATSDLPTPERSSYEQYF.

By share, this clone ranks as medium-sized (0.01 to 0.1%). This rearrangement joins TRBV25-1 to TRBJ1-2; no reliable D call. Trimming shortened V by 5 bases and J by 1 base, and 5 bases separated the two germline ends. The CDR3 is made up of 12 amino acids. Germline V gene lookup returns CDR1 MGHDK and CDR2 SYGVNS. The CDR3 here is CASSRVNYGYTF. In DNA form, the CDR3 reads TGTGCCAGCAGTAGAGTTAACTATGGCTACACCTTC.

The chain uses TRBV3-1 (or the pseudogene TRBV3-2) and TRBJ1-1; D ambiguous. Trimming removed 4 bases at V and 3 bases at J, with 18 bases between. The V gene's germline CDR1 is LGHDT and CDR2 YNNKEL (reference sequence). This CDR3 contains 16 residues. The CDR3 DNA is TGTGCCAGCAGCCCAGCGTCCCGGGGATTGGACACTGAAGCTTTCTTT. It translates to CASSPASRGLDTEAFF.

The chain couples TRBV24-1 to TRBJ1-4, with 8 bases identical to TRBD1. Trimming took 3 bases from V and 7 from J; bases not matched to a gene: 9. Per germline, CDR1 KGHDR and CDR2 SFDVKD. The CDR3 sequence is 16 residues long. CDR3 protein: CATSDRGTGRGEKLFF. The CDR3 region has the DNA TGTGCCACCAGTGATCGGGGGACAGGACGGGGTGAAAAACTGTTTTTT.

V usage is TRBV6-2 or TRBV6-3 and J usage is TRBJ1-1, with no clear D. Germline CDR1 is MNHEY and CDR2 is SVGEGT. The CDR3 loop spans 13 amino acids. V was trimmed by 5 bases and J by 7 bases, leaving 14 bases between them. The chain's CDR3 is CASSTQSLSEAFF. Written as DNA, the CDR3 is TGTGCCAGCAGTACCCAAAGCCTCAGTGAAGCTTTCTTT.

The J gene is TRBJ2-1, the V gene TRBV9; 9 bases are shared with TRBD2. The CDR3 contains 19 residues. Germline V gene lookup returns CDR1 SGDLS and CDR2 YYNGEE. Trimming at V came to 0 bases and at J to 1 base, leaving 11 bases not matched to a gene. The CDR3, as DNA: TGTGCCAGCAGCGTAGCCACGGGTAGCGGGGGCGCTTCCTACAATGAGCAGTTCTTC. Its translation: CASSVATGSGGASYNEQFF.

V gene TRBV7-2 combines with J gene TRBJ1-3; 11 bases fit TRBD1. After removal of 4 bases from V and 1 base from J, the junction contained 12 bases not matched to a gene. Per the germline V gene, CDR1 is SGHTA and CDR2 is FQGNSA. The CDR3 runs 19 residues. CDR3 residues: CASSSRWGTGGLSGNTIYF. The CDR3 DNA reads TGTGCCAGCAGCTCCCGATGGGGGACAGGGGGACTTTCTGGAAACACCATATATTTT.

The genes are TRBV4-3 and TRBJ1-4; D is unresolved. Trimming stripped 5 bases from V and 0 bases from J, with 16 bases between. The CDR3 loop spans 17 amino acids. Germline loops: CDR1 LGHNA, CDR2 YSLEER. The chain's CDR3 is CASSIQHQLATNEKLFF. The CDR3, as DNA: TGCGCCAGCAGCATTCAACACCAGCTTGCAACTAATGAAAAACTGTTTTTT.

This clone was seen a few times. The chain has TRBV7-9 and TRBJ1-4, with D maybe TRBD1 (5 bases). This CDR3 spans 15 amino acids. The V and J ends lost 3 bases and 5 bases respectively, with 13 bases between them. The germline V gene has CDR1 SEHNR and CDR2 FQNEAQ (reference sequence). The CDR3 bases are TGTGCCAGCAGCTTTTCGGGGCTCGTCAATGAAAAACTGTTTTTT. Its translation is CASSFSGLVNEKLFF.

The rearrangement links TRBV5-4 to TRBJ1-6; tentative D call: TRBD1 (5 bases). Germline V gene lookup returns CDR1 SGHNT and CDR2 YYREEE (reference sequence). The length of the CDR3 is 16 residues. V lost 0 bases, J lost 1 base, and 8 bases lay in between. CDR3 in amino acids: CASSLGGVSYNSPLHF. CDR3 DNA: TGTGCCAGCAGCTTGGGGGGGGTTTCCTATAATTCACCCCTCCACTTT. The variable domain in full, with the rest retrieved from reference TRBV5-4 and TRBJ1-6, is ETGVTQSPTHLIKTRGQQVTLRCSSQSGHNTVSWYQQALGQGPQFIFQYYREEENGRGNFPPRFSGLQFPNYSSELNVNALELDDSALYLCASSLGGVSYNSPLHFGNGTRLTVT.

The J gene is TRBJ1-2, the V gene TRBV4-3; perhaps TRBD1 as D (6 bases). Germline V gives CDR1 LGHNA, CDR2 YSLEER. There are 15 residues in the CDR3. Trimming removed 4 bases from V and 8 bases from J, with 20 bases in between. CDR3 loop: CASSRIPGQGSGYTF. The DNA of the CDR3 is TGCGCCAGCAGCCGGATACCGGGACAAGGGAGCGGCTACACCTTC.

The J gene is TRBJ1-6, the V gene TRBV18, with 10 positions matching TRBD1. V was clipped by 2 bases and J by 9 bases; unmatched bases: 4. CDR3 size: 15 residues. Germline V gene lookup returns CDR1 KGHSH and CDR2 LQKENI. This CDR3 reads CASSPGTGVVSPLHF. DNA for the CDR3: TGTGCCAGCTCACCAGGGACAGGGGTCGTTTCACCCCTCCACTTT.

This clone occurred once. The chain combines TRBV5-1 with TRBJ2-1, with 7 bases matching TRBD2. Trimming cost V 7 bases and J 3 bases; bases outside gene matches: 1. Germline V CDR1 and CDR2: SGHRS, YFSETQ. CDR3 length equals 12 residues. The CDR3 nucleotides read TGCGCCAGCGGGAGGGGCTACAATGAGCAGTTCTTC. This encodes CASGRGYNEQFF. Together with reference TRBV5-1 and TRBJ2-1, the CDR3 gives the full variable domain: KAGVTQTPRYLIKTRGQQVTLSCSPISGHRSVSWYQQTPGQGLQFLFEYFSETQRNKGNFPGRFSGRQFSNSRSEMNVSTLELGDSALYLCASGRGYNEQFFGPGTRLTVL.

There are a few counts of this clone. The CDR3 region has the DNA TGTGCCAGCAGCTCTACTGTAACTATTCCGGGACAGAGGAACACTGAAGCTTTCTTT. This codes for CASSSTVTIPGQRNTEAFF. The chain uses TRBV5-6 and TRBJ1-1; 7 bases fit TRBD1. The CDR3 length is 19 residues. With 3 bases clipped from V and 1 base from J, the junction kept 18 bases outside the gene matches. CDR1 and CDR2 from the germline V gene are SGHDT and YYEEEE.

V is TRBV6-1 and J is TRBJ1-1; D may be TRBD1 (5 bases). The germline V gene encodes CDR1 MNHNS and CDR2 SASEGT. This CDR3 comprises 16 residues. Trimming pared 1 base from V and 4 bases from J, leaving 16 bases between. This chain's CDR3 is CASSEEEGKVTTEAFF. The CDR3 DNA follows: TGTGCCAGCAGTGAAGAGGAGGGGAAGGTAACCACTGAAGCTTTCTTT.